This TCR beta chain was identified in a study of blood T cell repertoires in COVID-19. Study information: Samples representing acute and convalescent COVID-19 were sourced from the United States, Italy and Spain.

Seattle researchers signed up patients amid active infection and tracked them longitudinally. Produced via immunoSEQ multiplex PCR; TCRdb's table is partial and in-frame only. This repertoire shows fewer than 350,000 clones, 70% to 90% found once; its top ten account for 1.6%. The CDR3 spans 14 residues. The junction had 13 bases not matched to a gene; V was cut back by 7 bases and J by 14 bases. The germline CDR1 and CDR2 sequences are MNHEY and SMNVEV (reference sequence). Sample: peripheral blood. The sequence derives from a woman younger than 45 with COVID-19, enrolled during active disease. The chain has TRBV27 and TRBJ1-6; 8 bases line up with TRBD1. CDR3 DNA: TGTGCCAGCACCCCCCTCCGACAGGGGTCTTCCCTCCACTTT. As protein: CASTPLRQGSSLHF.